This T cell receptor (beta chain) was sequenced in a study of blood T cells in healthy people across ages. Study results and caveats: Investigators treated diversity estimates from one million T cells as underestimates. Greater diversity and more naive CD4+ cells were seen in long-lived donors than in aged donors.

On this clonotype itself: Its antigen remains unknown. One end of the junction fails to match germline, which may point to a read error.

Next came a second PCR, run for about 7 to 12 cycles, which used a sample-barcoded 5' primer along with a J-beta primer mix. Every cDNA molecule carried a tag from a template-switch adaptor bearing 12 random nucleotides. Each sample yielded at least 3 million CDR3-containing paired-end reads. A single record per CDR3 protein comes from TCRdb applying MiXCR to the 5' RACE reads. In the table there are about 770,000 distinct CDR3 sequences, around 45% of which are singletons. This CDR3 comprises 12 residues. In germline, CDR1 is MNHNY, CDR2 SVGAGI (reference sequence). The J gene is TRBJ1-2, the V gene TRBV6-6; D possibly corresponds to TRBD1 (5 bases). Sequencing used blood. The TCR was taken from a man in his sixties in good health. In nucleotides, the CDR3 is TGTACCAGCATGCCAGGGTCCTATGGCTACACCTTC. Protein: CTSMPGSYGYTF.